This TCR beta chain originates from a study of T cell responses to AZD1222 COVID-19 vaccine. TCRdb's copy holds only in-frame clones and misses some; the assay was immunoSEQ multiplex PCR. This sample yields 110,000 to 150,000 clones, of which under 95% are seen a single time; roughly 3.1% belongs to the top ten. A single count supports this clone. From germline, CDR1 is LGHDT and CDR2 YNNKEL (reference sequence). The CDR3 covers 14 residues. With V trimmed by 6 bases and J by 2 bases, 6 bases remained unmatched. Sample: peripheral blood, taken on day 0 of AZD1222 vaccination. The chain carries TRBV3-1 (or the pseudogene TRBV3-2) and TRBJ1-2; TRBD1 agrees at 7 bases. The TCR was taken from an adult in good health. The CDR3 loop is CASRNRGANYGYTF. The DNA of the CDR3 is TGTGCCAGCAGAAACAGGGGAGCGAACTATGGCTACACCTTC.